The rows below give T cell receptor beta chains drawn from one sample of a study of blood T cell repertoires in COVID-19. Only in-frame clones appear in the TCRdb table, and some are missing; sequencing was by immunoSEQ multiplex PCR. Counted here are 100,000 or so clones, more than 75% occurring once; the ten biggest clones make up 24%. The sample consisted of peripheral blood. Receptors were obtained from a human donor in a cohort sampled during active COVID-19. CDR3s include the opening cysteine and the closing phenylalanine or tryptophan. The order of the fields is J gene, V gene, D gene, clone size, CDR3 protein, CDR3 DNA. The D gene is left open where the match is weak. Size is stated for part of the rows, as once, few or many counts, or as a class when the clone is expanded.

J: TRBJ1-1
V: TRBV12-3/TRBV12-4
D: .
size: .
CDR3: CASRVAGTEAFF
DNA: TGTGCCAGCAGGGTCGCGGGCACTGAAGCTTTCTTT

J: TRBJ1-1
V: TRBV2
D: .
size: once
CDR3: CASSEGQGSTEAFF
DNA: TGTGCCAGCAGTGAAGGGCAGGGCAGCACTGAAGCTTTCTTT

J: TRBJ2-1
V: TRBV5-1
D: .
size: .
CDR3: CASSLGVSNEQFF
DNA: TGCGCCAGCAGCTTAGGGGTTAGCAATGAGCAGTTCTTC

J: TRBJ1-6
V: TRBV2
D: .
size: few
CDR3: CASNLRGTQLSPLHF
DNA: TGTGCCAGCAACCTAAGGGGGACCCAACTATCACCCCTCCACTTT

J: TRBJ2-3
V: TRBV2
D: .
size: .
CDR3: CASSTTDTQYF
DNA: TGTGCCAGCAGTACTACAGATACGCAGTATTTT

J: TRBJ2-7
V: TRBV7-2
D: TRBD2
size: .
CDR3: CASSLAGGGSDEQYF
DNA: TGTGCCAGCAGCTTAGCCGGGGGGGGCTCGGACGAGCAGTACTTC

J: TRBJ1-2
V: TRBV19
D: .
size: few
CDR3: CASSMGQLEGSLGGYTF
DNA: TGTGCCAGTAGTATGGGGCAGTTGGAGGGTTCCCTCGGTGGCTACACCTTC

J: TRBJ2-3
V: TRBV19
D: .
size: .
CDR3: CASSAPSLDTQYF
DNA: TGTGCCAGTAGTGCCCCTAGCTTGGATACGCAGTATTTT

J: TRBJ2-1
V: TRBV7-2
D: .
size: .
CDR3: CASSLQGGGGQGGNEQFF
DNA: TGTGCCAGCAGCTTACAAGGGGGGGGAGGACAGGGAGGTAATGAGCAGTTCTTC

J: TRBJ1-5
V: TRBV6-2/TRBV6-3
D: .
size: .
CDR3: CASSYRTVYSNQPQHF
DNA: TGTGCCAGCAGTTACCGGACAGTATATAGCAATCAGCCCCAGCATTTT

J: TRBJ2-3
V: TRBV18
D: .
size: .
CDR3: CASSPVTGSTDTQYF
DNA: TGTGCCAGCTCACCGGTAACGGGAAGCACAGATACGCAGTATTTT

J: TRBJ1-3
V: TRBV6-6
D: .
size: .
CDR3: CASSYSVSGSGNTIYF
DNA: TGTGCCAGCAGTTACTCGGTCTCAGGTTCTGGAAACACCATATATTTT

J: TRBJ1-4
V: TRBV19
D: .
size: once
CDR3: CASSIDRAEGNEKLFF
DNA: TGTGCCAGTAGTATAGATCGCGCGGAAGGTAATGAAAAACTGTTTTTT

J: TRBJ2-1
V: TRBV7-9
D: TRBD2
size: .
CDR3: CASSLVLAGDEQFF
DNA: TGTGCCAGCAGCTTAGTACTAGCGGGAGATGAGCAGTTCTTC

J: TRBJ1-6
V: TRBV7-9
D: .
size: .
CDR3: CASSFDSLRNSPLHF
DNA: TGTGCCAGCAGCTTCGACAGCCTTCGGAATTCACCCCTCCACTTT

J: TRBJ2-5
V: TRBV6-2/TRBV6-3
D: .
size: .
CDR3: CASSRTLSRETQYF
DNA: TGTGCCAGCAGTCGCACTTTATCGCGTGAGACCCAGTACTTC

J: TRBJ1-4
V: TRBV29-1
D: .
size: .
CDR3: CSAGRGEKLFF
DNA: TGCAGCGCCGGACGGGGTGAAAAACTGTTTTTT

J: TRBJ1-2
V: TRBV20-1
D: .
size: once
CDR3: CSAKGGYTF
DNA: TGCAGTGCTAAGGGGGGCTACACCTTC

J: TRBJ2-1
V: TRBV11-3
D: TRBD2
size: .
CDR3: CASSPSGRPYNEQFF
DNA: TGTGCCAGCAGCCCCAGCGGGAGGCCCTACAATGAGCAGTTCTTC

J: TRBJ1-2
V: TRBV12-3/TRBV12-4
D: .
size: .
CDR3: CASSSGNYGYTF
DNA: TGTGCCAGCAGTTCAGGGAACTATGGCTACACCTTC

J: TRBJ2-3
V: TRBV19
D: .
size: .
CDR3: CASSNADTQYF
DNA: TGTGCCAGTAGTAATGCGGATACGCAGTATTTT

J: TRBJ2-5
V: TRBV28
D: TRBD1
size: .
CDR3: CASSLSGTAQETQYF
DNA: TGTGCCAGCAGTTTGTCCGGGACAGCGCAAGAGACCCAGTACTTC

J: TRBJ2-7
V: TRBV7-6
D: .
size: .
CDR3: CASSPGGTGDYEQYF
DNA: TGTGCCAGCAGCCCAGGGGGGACGGGCGACTACGAGCAGTACTTC

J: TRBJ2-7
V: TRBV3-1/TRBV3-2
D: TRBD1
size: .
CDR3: CASSQDPGQASYEQYF
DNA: TGTGCCAGCAGCCAAGACCCGGGACAGGCCTCCTACGAGCAGTACTTC

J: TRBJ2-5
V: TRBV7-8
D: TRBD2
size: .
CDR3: CASSLGRGVLGSYSETQYF
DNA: TGTGCCAGCAGCTTAGGTCGGGGGGTTTTAGGGTCTTATTCAGAGACCCAGTACTTC

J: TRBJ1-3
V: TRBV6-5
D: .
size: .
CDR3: CASSLDYSGNTIYF
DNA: TGTGCCAGCAGTTTAGACTACTCTGGAAACACCATATATTTT

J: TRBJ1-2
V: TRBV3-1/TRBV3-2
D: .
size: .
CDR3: CASSQDAGRGGYTF
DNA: TGTGCCAGCAGCCAAGACGCAGGGCGGGGAGGCTACACCTTC

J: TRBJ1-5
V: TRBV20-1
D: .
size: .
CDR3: CSASEERGQPQHF
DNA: TGCAGTGCTAGTGAGGAGAGGGGGCAGCCCCAGCATTTT

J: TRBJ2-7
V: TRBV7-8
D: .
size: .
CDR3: CASSQSRWESLSGQYF
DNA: TGTGCCAGCAGCCAATCTCGGTGGGAGTCCCTCAGCGGGCAGTACTTC

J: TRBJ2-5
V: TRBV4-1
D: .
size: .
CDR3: CASSQAYRDQETQYF
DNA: TGCGCCAGCAGCCAAGCATACAGGGACCAAGAGACCCAGTACTTC

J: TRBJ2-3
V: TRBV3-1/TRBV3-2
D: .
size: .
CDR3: CASTRDFGSQAQYF
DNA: TGTGCCAGCACCCGGGACTTTGGATCTCAAGCGCAGTATTTT

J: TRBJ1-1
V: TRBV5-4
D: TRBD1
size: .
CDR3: CASSPRDRNTEAFF
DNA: TGTGCCAGCAGCCCCCGGGACAGGAACACTGAAGCTTTCTTT

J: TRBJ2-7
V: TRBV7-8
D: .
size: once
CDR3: CASSLDRTSYEQYF
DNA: TGTGCCAGCAGCTTAGATAGGACATCCTACGAGCAGTACTTC

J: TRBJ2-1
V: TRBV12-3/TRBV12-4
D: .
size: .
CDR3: CASSFSGDNEQFF
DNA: TGTGCCAGCAGTTTTTCGGGGGACAATGAGCAGTTCTTC

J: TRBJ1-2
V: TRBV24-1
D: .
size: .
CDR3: CATSQQVGYGYTF
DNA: TGTGCCACCAGCCAACAGGTTGGGTATGGCTACACCTTC

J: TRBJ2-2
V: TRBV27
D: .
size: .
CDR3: CASSYLRRGLPSATGELFF
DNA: TGTGCCAGCAGTTATCTCCGCAGGGGCCTCCCTTCGGCAACCGGGGAGCTGTTTTTT

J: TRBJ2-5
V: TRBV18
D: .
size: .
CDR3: CASSPTGRETQYF
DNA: TGTGCCAGCTCACCAACAGGGAGAGAGACCCAGTACTTC

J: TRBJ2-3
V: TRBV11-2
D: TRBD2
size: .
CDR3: CASSRVGLAGDTQYF
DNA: TGTGCCAGCAGCCGAGTGGGACTAGCTGGGGATACGCAGTATTTT

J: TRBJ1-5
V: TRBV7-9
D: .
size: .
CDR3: CASSFYERQPQHF
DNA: TGTGCCAGCAGCTTTTACGAGAGACAGCCCCAGCATTTT

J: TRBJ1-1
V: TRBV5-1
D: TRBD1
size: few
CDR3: CASSTGQGAFLDTEAFF
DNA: TGCGCCAGCAGCACAGGACAGGGGGCTTTTTTGGACACTGAAGCTTTCTTT

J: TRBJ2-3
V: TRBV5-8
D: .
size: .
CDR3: CASTDSRRTDTQYF
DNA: TGTGCCAGCACCGACTCTCGACGGACAGATACGCAGTATTTT

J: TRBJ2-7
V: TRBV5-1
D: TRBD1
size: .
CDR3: CASSRVRQGAGFGSYEQYF
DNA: TGCGCCAGCAGCCGGGTGAGACAGGGGGCCGGGTTTGGGTCCTACGAGCAGTACTTC

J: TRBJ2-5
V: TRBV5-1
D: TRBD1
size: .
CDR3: CASSLVGQAHQETQYF
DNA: TGCGCCAGCAGCTTGGTTGGACAGGCGCACCAAGAGACCCAGTACTTC

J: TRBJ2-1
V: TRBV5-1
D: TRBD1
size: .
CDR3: CASSLRQGAGEQFF
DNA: TGCGCCAGCAGCCTAAGACAGGGGGCAGGTGAGCAGTTCTTC

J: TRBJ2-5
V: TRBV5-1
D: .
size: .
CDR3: CASRSPGTLQETQYF
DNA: TGCGCCAGCAGATCCCCCGGGACACTGCAAGAGACCCAGTACTTC